Shown below are 28 T cell receptor beta chains from a single sample sequenced in a study of shared clonotypes between healthy human individuals. TCRdb's copy holds only in-frame clones and misses some; the assay was immunoSEQ multiplex PCR. The sample carries over a million clones, just under 99% recorded once. Material for sequencing was naive CD4+ T cells sorted from blood. Noted subset: CD45RA+ positively selected. These receptors originate from a man aged 30 to 45 in good health.

V gene TRBV7-2 combines with J gene TRBJ1-2; D gene ambiguous. This CDR3 is built from 14 residues. V was shortened by 7 bases and J by 0 bases, with 12 bases between the two germline ends. Germline CDR1 is SGHTA and CDR2 is FQGNSA. The CDR3 nucleotides are TGTGCCAGCACTCCCCTTGTAGCTAACTATGGCTACACCTTC. This translates into CASTPLVANYGYTF.

Remarks on this clone: Additional DNA sequences in this sample encode the identical CDR3. The gene calls are TRBV18 and TRBJ2-2; D gene uncertain. The germline V and J ends were trimmed by 6 bases and 2 bases, with 4 bases remaining between them. The CDR3 contains 12 residues. Germline CDR1 is KGHSH and CDR2 is LQKENI. The CDR3 nucleotides read TGTGCCAGCTCGCCCAACACCGGGGAGCTGTTTTTT. Encoded protein: CASSPNTGELFF.

The chain is built from TRBV28 and TRBJ2-3; D uncertain. The CDR3 covers 13 residues. V dropped 5 bases and J dropped 6 bases, with 12 bases sitting between them. Germline CDR1 MDHEN, CDR2 SYDVKM. The CDR3: CASSRSLGDTQYF. CDR3 in DNA: TGTGCCAGCAGTCGTTCGTTGGGCGATACGCAGTATTTT.

The CDR3 coding sequence is TGTGCCAGCAGCTTGGAATCCGGTCTAGCGCCTCGTGGGGGCTACGAGCAGTACTTC. Protein sequence: CASSLESGLAPRGGYEQYF. This chain connects TRBV5-5 to TRBJ2-7; tentative D call: TRBD2 (6 bases). Germline V CDR1 and CDR2: SGHKS, YYEKEE (reference sequence). This CDR3 has 19 amino acids. Trimming stripped 0 bases from V and 3 bases from J, with 25 bases between.

The CDR3 nucleotides are TGCAGCGTTCGCGAGGGAACGAACACTGAAGCTTTCTTT. Its translation is CSVREGTNTEAFF. The chain joins TRBV29-1 to TRBJ1-1, with D hard to call. The CDR3 runs to 13 residues. Germline V gene sequence: CDR1 SQVTM, CDR2 ANQGSEA. V was clipped by 5 bases and J by 1 base, with 11 bases between them.

The J gene is TRBJ2-7, the V gene TRBV9, with 11 bases lining up with TRBD2. The CDR3 covers 14 residues. Losses at the gene ends were 1 base for V and 6 bases for J; bases not matched to a gene: 3. Germline V CDR1 and CDR2: SGDLS, YYNGEE. CDR3 in DNA: TGTGCCAGCAGCGTAATAGCGGGAGGGGGCGAGCAGTACTTC. Its protein product is CASSVIAGGGEQYF.

As regards this clone: At the DNA level, this CDR3 is encoded by other sequences in the same sample as well. V usage is TRBV28 and J usage is TRBJ2-7; D might be TRBD1 (6 bases). The ends were cut back, 3 bases at V and 1 base at J, with 7 bases in the middle. Germline CDR1 is MDHEN and CDR2 is SYDVKM. The CDR3 is 13 amino acids. The CDR3 DNA reads TGTGCCAGCAGTTTGACAGGTTCCTACGAGCAGTACTTC. It encodes CASSLTGSYEQYF.

This clone was picked up one time. J is TRBJ2-3 and V is TRBV7-6, with no clear D. Per germline, CDR1 SGHVS and CDR2 FNYEAQ. Trimming took 2 bases from V and 1 from J, leaving 10 bases between them. The CDR3 loop spans 15 amino acids. As DNA, the CDR3 is TGTGCCAGCAGCTTAAGGGAACCAGGCACAGATACGCAGTATTTT. It is translated as CASSLREPGTDTQYF.

This clone was counted between two and nine times. V usage is TRBV10-3 and J usage is TRBJ1-1, with D possibly matching TRBD1 (6 bases). This CDR3 spans 15 amino acids. From germline, CDR1 is ENHRY and CDR2 SYGVKD. V was shortened by 4 bases and J by 1 base, with 13 bases between the two germline ends. The CDR3 DNA follows: TGTGCCATCAGTGTGGCAGGGGACCAGAACACTGAAGCTTTCTTT. It specifies CAISVAGDQNTEAFF.

The rearrangement links TRBV29-1 to TRBJ2-7, with 9 bases that match TRBD1. Germline V lookup: CDR1 SQVTM, CDR2 ANQGSEA. The CDR3 is 12 amino acids. Trimming took 4 bases from V and 3 from J; bases not matched to a gene: 1. The CDR3 sequence is CSVGDRDYEQYF. In DNA, the CDR3 is TGCAGCGTTGGGGACAGGGACTACGAGCAGTACTTC.

The V call is TRBV7-2, the J call TRBJ1-1, with D unclear. The germline V and J ends were trimmed by 0 bases and 0 bases, with 8 bases remaining between them. The V gene's germline CDR1 is SGHTA and CDR2 FQGNSA. The CDR3 extends over 15 amino acids. The CDR3 bases are TGTGCCAGCAGCTTAGCTGGGATCCTGAACACTGAAGCTTTCTTT. Protein: CASSLAGILNTEAFF.

This clone is a singleton in its sample. V usage is TRBV6-6 and J usage is TRBJ2-1; 10 bases line up with TRBD2. Trimming took 5 bases from V and 7 from J; bases not matched to a gene: 5. Germline CDR1 and CDR2: MNHNY and SVGAGI (reference sequence). The CDR3 consists of 14 residues. For the CDR3, the DNA is TGTGCCAGCAGTCTAGCGGGAGTGGGGAATGAGCAGTTCTTC. This sequence encodes CASSLAGVGNEQFF.

The rearrangement links TRBV7-9 to TRBJ2-1; D is possibly TRBD2 (5 bases). The germline CDR1 and CDR2 sequences are SEHNR and FQNEAQ (reference sequence). Trimming pared 2 bases from V and 3 bases from J, leaving 11 bases between. The CDR3 covers 15 residues. CDR3 nucleotides: TGTGCCAGCAGCTTACACGGGGAACACTACAATGAGCAGTTCTTC. The encoded protein is CASSLHGEHYNEQFF.

A single count supports this clone. This rearrangement joins TRBV19 to TRBJ2-7; 12 nucleotides agree with TRBD1. The CDR3 sequence is 16 residues long. V lost 6 bases to trimming and J lost 3 bases; unmatched junction nucleotides: 9. The V gene's germline CDR1 is LNHDA and CDR2 SQIVND (reference sequence). CDR3 protein: CASSRGQGAQGYEQYF. The DNA for the CDR3 is TGTGCCAGTAGCAGGGGACAGGGGGCGCAGGGCTACGAGCAGTACTTC.

Concerning this clone: Sequence at one end of the junction differs from germline and may be a read error. CDR3: CASSLLPGTEAFF. The CDR3 nucleotides read TGTGCTAGCAGCTTACTACCGGGCACTGAAGCTTTCTTT. The genes are TRBV7-7 and TRBJ1-1; D is unclear. CDR3 size: 13 residues. CDR1 and CDR2 from the germline V gene are SSHAT and FNYEAQ (reference sequence).

As to this clone: Other DNA sequences in this sample translate to the same CDR3. The chain uses TRBV5-4 and TRBJ1-1; no clear D gene. The germline CDR1 and CDR2 sequences are SGHNT and YYREEE (reference sequence). The CDR3 has 13 amino acids. Trimming shortened V by 1 base and J by 2 bases, and 6 bases separated the two germline ends. The CDR3 DNA reads TGTGCCAGCAGCTTGCGGCAAAACACTGAAGCTTTCTTT. It is translated as CASSLRQNTEAFF.

The chain employs TRBV6-1 and TRBJ1-5; no firm D call. This CDR3 region has 12 residues. V lost 6 bases and J lost 4, with 7 bases in between. The V gene's germline CDR1 is MNHNS and CDR2 SASEGT. This CDR3 is CASRDGNQPQHF. The DNA for the CDR3 is TGTGCCAGCAGGGACGGGAATCAGCCCCAGCATTTT.

This chain uses TRBV19 with TRBJ2-2; D is unresolved. The CDR3 is made up of 13 amino acids. Germline loops: CDR1 LNHDA, CDR2 SQIVND (reference sequence). V was shortened by 4 bases and J by 4 bases, with 7 bases between the two germline ends. The CDR3 nucleotides are TGTGCCAGTAGTACAACAATCACCGGGGAGCTGTTTTTT. Its protein product is CASSTTITGELFF.

The chain employs TRBV11-2 and TRBJ2-1; the match to TRBD2 covers 9 bases. Germline V CDR1 and CDR2: SGHAT, FQNNGV. The V segment lost 2 bases and the J segment 2 bases; nucleotides outside the gene matches: 4. The CDR3 covers 16 residues. The CDR3 DNA sequence: TGTGCCAGCAGCTTAAACCTAGCGGGAACCTACAATGAGCAGTTCTTC. Its translation: CASSLNLAGTYNEQFF.

This sequence joins TRBV19 and TRBJ1-2, with D tentatively TRBD1 (5 bases). The V end lost 7 bases, the J end lost 4 bases, and 13 bases lay between the germline ends. Germline V gene lookup returns CDR1 LNHDA and CDR2 SQIVND (reference sequence). This CDR3 is 13 amino acids long. CDR3 residues: CASIPDTSYGYTF. In DNA form, the CDR3 reads TGTGCCAGTATCCCGGACACCTCCTATGGCTACACCTTC.

The chain is built from TRBV5-1 and TRBJ2-1; TRBD2 matches 7 bases. Germline V gene sequence: CDR1 SGHRS, CDR2 YFSETQ. V lost 5 bases to trimming and J lost 3 bases; unmatched junction nucleotides: 20. This CDR3 is 19 amino acids long. CDR3 protein: CASRLRSGIIPPSYNEQFF. CDR3 nucleotide sequence: TGCGCCAGCAGGCTCAGAAGCGGGATCATACCCCCTAGCTACAATGAGCAGTTCTTC.

The genes are TRBV7-2 and TRBJ2-7, with 13 bases identical to TRBD2. Looked up from germline, CDR1 is SGHTA and CDR2 is FQGNSA. The CDR3 contains 16 residues. Trimming removed 5 bases from V and 5 bases from J; junction bases left unmatched: 9. CDR3 residues: CASSLGLAGVADEQYF. For the CDR3, the DNA is TGTGCCAGCAGCCTCGGACTAGCGGGAGTCGCGGACGAGCAGTACTTC. Looking up the rest from reference TRBV7-2 and TRBJ2-7 gives the full variable domain: GAGVSQSPSNKVTEKGKDVELRCDPISGHTALYWYRQSLGQGLEFLIYFQGNSAPDKSGLPSDRFSAERTGGSVSTLTIQRTQQEDSAVYLCASSLGLAGVADEQYFGPGTRLTVT.

Concerning this clone: The sample carries other DNA sequences with the same CDR3. The CDR3: CASSVTSGTYEQYF. The CDR3 nucleotides are TGTGCCAGCAGCGTCACTAGCGGTACCTACGAGCAGTACTTC. The V gene is TRBV9, the J gene TRBJ2-7, with 8 nucleotides matching TRBD2. Germline-derived CDR1 and CDR2 are SGDLS and YYNGEE. The CDR3 is 14 residues long. The trim removed 2 bases at V and 2 bases at J, leaving 3 bases unmatched.

The chain employs TRBV7-2 and TRBJ1-1; TRBD1 might be the D (5 bases). CDR1 is SGHTA, CDR2 FQGNSA, per germline. This CDR3 region has 14 residues. Trimming removed 5 bases from V and 1 base from J, with 11 bases in between. DNA for the CDR3: TGTGCCAGCAGCCCGGGACCGTCGAACACTGAAGCTTTCTTT. Translation: CASSPGPSNTEAFF.

The chain carries TRBV2 and TRBJ2-1; possibly TRBD1 for D (5 bases). V shed 3 bases and J shed 5 bases, with 14 bases lying between them. Germline V gene lookup returns CDR1 SNHLY and CDR2 FYNNEI. The CDR3 is 15 amino acids. CDR3 sequence reads: CASSDPWGWDNEQFF. Here the CDR3 DNA reads TGTGCCAGCAGTGACCCTTGGGGCTGGGACAATGAGCAGTTCTTC.

The chain couples TRBV10-2 to TRBJ2-7; TRBD1 matches 8 bases. CDR1 and CDR2 from the germline V gene are WSHSY and SAAADI. This CDR3 has 14 amino acids. V trimming: 7 bases; J trimming: 3 bases; junction bases outside the gene matches: 8. The CDR3 region has the DNA TGCGCCAGCAAGCCCGAGGGACAGGTCTACGAGCAGTACTTC. It encodes CASKPEGQVYEQYF.

This CDR3 is CASSVRQQADTQYF. The CDR3 nucleotides are TGTGCCAGCAGCGTACGCCAACAGGCAGATACGCAGTATTTT. This chain uses TRBV9 with TRBJ2-3, with D possibly being TRBD1 (5 bases). The CDR3 covers 14 residues. Trimming cost V 1 base and J 4 bases, with 10 bases left between them. Germline loops: CDR1 SGDLS, CDR2 YYNGEE.

The sample holds one count of this clone. This sequence joins TRBV27 and TRBJ2-2; the D gene could be TRBD1 or TRBD2 (5 bases each). CDR3 length: 14 residues. Germline CDR1 and CDR2: MNHEY and SMNVEV (reference sequence). V was cut by 3 bases and J by 4 bases, with 9 bases left in between. CDR3 amino acids: CASSLGRTTGELFF. The CDR3 bases are TGTGCCAGCAGTTTGGGACGGACCACCGGGGAGCTGTTTTTT.